The next 18 T cell receptor beta chains were all read from a single sample in a study of T cell repertoires in cytomegalovirus infection. TCRdb re-called the reads with MiXCR, one entry per CDR3 protein. The profile shows hundreds of thousands of distinct CDR3 sequences, 33% of them singletons. Antigen specificity for these receptors is unknown. This specimen consisted of cultured PBMCs, obtained from culture after CMV antigen stimulation. All receptors come from a human donor in good health (CMV status not recorded). Some clones in this sample may be carry-over from other donors' samples.

This clonotype was counted only a few times. The V call is TRBV6-8, the J call TRBJ1-1, with D maybe TRBD1 (5 bases). CDR1 and CDR2 (germline): MNHGY, SAAAGT. The CDR3 consists of 16 residues. The V end was cut by 2 bases, the J end by 1 base, with 14 bases between. As DNA, the CDR3 is TGTGCCAGCAGTTACCGAATGGGGGTTGAGAACACTGAAGCTTTCTTT. Translation gives CASSYRMGVENTEAFF.

Only a few counts were recorded for this clonotype. The rearrangement links TRBV28 to TRBJ2-1; TRBD2 matches at 12 bases. Germline trimming cut 4 bases from V and 8 bases from J; bases unmatched to any gene: 6. Germline CDR1 MDHEN, CDR2 SYDVKM. The CDR3 covers 15 residues. The CDR3 region is CASSSLAGGSDEQFF. CDR3 nucleotide sequence: TGTGCCAGCAGTTCACTAGCGGGAGGTTCGGATGAGCAGTTCTTC.

This clonotype came up a few times. The rearrangement joins TRBV3-1 to TRBJ2-3, with a possible D match to TRBD2 (5 bases). This CDR3 region has 15 residues. Germline V gives CDR1 LGHDT, CDR2 YNNKEL (reference sequence). V gave up 2 bases and J gave up 2 bases, with 11 bases separating them. The CDR3 DNA is TGTGCCAGCAGCCAAAAGAGACTACCCACAGATACGCAGTATTTT. Encoded protein: CASSQKRLPTDTQYF.

This chain joins TRBV5-8 and TRBJ1-5; D unclear. The CDR3 contains 15 residues. Germline assignment: CDR1 SGHTS and CDR2 YDEGEE. V lost 4 bases, J lost 4 bases, and 15 bases lay in between. The CDR3 region is CASSPGSSENQPQHF. The DNA for the CDR3 is TGTGCCAGCAGCCCTGGATCGTCAGAAAATCAGCCCCAGCATTTT.

In DNA form, the CDR3 reads TGTGCCAGCAGCAACAGTGAGCAAGAGACCCAGTACTTC. Its protein is CASSNSEQETQYF. The chain couples TRBV7-3 to TRBJ2-5; the D is unclear. The ends were cut back, 5 bases at V and 2 bases at J, with 9 bases in the middle. CDR1 is SGHTA, CDR2 FQGTGA, per germline. This CDR3 contains 13 residues.

The V call is TRBV25-1, the J call TRBJ2-6; 9 bases fit TRBD2. The CDR3 has 17 residues. V gave up 8 bases and J gave up 13 bases; unmatched junction bases: 21. Germline assignment: CDR1 MGHDK and CDR2 SYGVNS. The CDR3 nucleotides are TGTGCCAGCGCCCCAAGGGCATTAGCGGGAGTGGAAGCTGTCCTGACTTTC. The encoded protein is CASAPRALAGVEAVLTF. Supplemented by reference TRBV25-1 and TRBJ2-6, the full variable domain reads EADIYQTPRYLVIGTGKKITLECSQTMGHDKMYWYQQDPGMELHLIHYSYGVNSTEKGDLSSESTVSRIRTEHFPLTLESARPSHTSQYLCASAPRALAGVEAVLTFGAGSRLTVL.

This clonotype was counted only a few times. The chain carries TRBV4-1 and TRBJ2-2, with 13 bases fitting TRBD2. Germline V gene data show CDR1 as MGHRA and CDR2 as YSYEKL. With 5 bases clipped from V and 7 bases from J, the junction kept 10 bases outside the gene matches. This CDR3 contains 17 residues. DNA of the CDR3: TGCGCCAGCAGCTTAATCACGGGACTAGCGGGATTCGGGGAGCTGTTTTTT. It translates to CASSLITGLAGFGELFF.

In this sample, this clonotype turned up a few times. The junction does not match germline at one end; this may be a read error. The chain has TRBV7-2 and TRBJ1-3; 7 bases agree with TRBD1. This CDR3 region has 12 residues. Germline V lookup: CDR1 SGHTA, CDR2 FQGNSA. The CDR3 sequence: CASNLQGNTIYF. The CDR3 DNA sequence: TGTGCCAGCAACTTACAGGGGAACACCATATATTTT.

This clonotype was detected many times. This chain uses TRBV7-2 with TRBJ2-3, with 8 bases aligning to TRBD2. The germline V gene has CDR1 SGHTA and CDR2 FQGNSA. The V segment lost 0 bases and the J segment 4 bases; nucleotides outside the gene matches: 6. The CDR3 totals 16 residues. CDR3 residues: CASSLASSGKADTQYF. Here the CDR3 DNA reads TGTGCCAGCAGCTTAGCGAGTAGCGGGAAGGCAGATACGCAGTATTTT. The full variable domain, completed using reference TRBV7-2 and TRBJ2-3, is GAGVSQSPSNKVTEKGKDVELRCDPISGHTALYWYRQSLGQGLEFLIYFQGNSAPDKSGLPSDRFSAERTGGSVSTLTIQRTQQEDSAVYLCASSLASSGKADTQYFGPGTRLTVL.

The V call is TRBV5-1, the J call TRBJ1-1; D is possibly TRBD1 (5 bases). The length of the CDR3 is 13 residues. Deletions cut 3 bases from V and 4 bases from J, with 10 bases between. Germline V gene data show CDR1 as SGHRS and CDR2 as YFSETQ. This CDR3 reads CASSSGDRTEAFF. The CDR3 DNA sequence: TGCGCCAGCAGCTCCGGGGACCGCACTGAAGCTTTCTTT.

This clonotype was recorded at least ten times. The V and J genes are TRBV7-2 and TRBJ1-5; D gene uncertain. V gave up 3 bases and J gave up 2 bases, with 11 bases separating them. Germline CDR1 is SGHTA and CDR2 is FQGNSA. CDR3 length: 15 residues. The CDR3 DNA is TGTGCCAGCAGCTTCTCGATCCTCGGCAATCAGCCCCAGCATTTT. This translates into CASSFSILGNQPQHF. The full variable domain, in which reference TRBV7-2 and TRBJ1-5 provide the parts outside the CDR3, is GAGVSQSPSNKVTEKGKDVELRCDPISGHTALYWYRQSLGQGLEFLIYFQGNSAPDKSGLPSDRFSAERTGGSVSTLTIQRTQQEDSAVYLCASSFSILGNQPQHFGDGTRLSIL.

The chain carries TRBV7-2 and TRBJ1-2; no clear D gene. The CDR3 sequence is 17 residues long. The germline V and J ends were trimmed by 5 bases and 4 bases, with 23 bases remaining between them. Germline loops: CDR1 SGHTA, CDR2 FQGNSA. DNA of the CDR3: TGTGCCAGCAGCGGTCCCGCGGACGGAACAACAAGCTATGGCTACACCTTC. The encoded protein is CASSGPADGTTSYGYTF. Combining the CDR3 with reference TRBV7-2 and TRBJ1-2 gives the whole variable domain GAGVSQSPSNKVTEKGKDVELRCDPISGHTALYWYRQSLGQGLEFLIYFQGNSAPDKSGLPSDRFSAERTGGSVSTLTIQRTQQEDSAVYLCASSGPADGTTSYGYTFGSGTRLTVV.

This clonotype was counted between two and nine times. This chain joins TRBV6-4 and TRBJ2-6; TRBD2 might be the D (6 bases). The germline V and J ends were trimmed by 2 bases and 0 bases, with 17 bases remaining between them. CDR1 and CDR2 from the germline V gene are MRHNA and SNTAGT. This CDR3 region has 19 residues. The CDR3 here is CASSDTGQEGPSGANVLTF. DNA for the CDR3: TGTGCCAGCAGTGACACGGGGCAGGAGGGTCCCTCTGGGGCCAACGTCCTGACTTTC.

This clonotype was seen a few times. This rearrangement joins TRBV4-2 to TRBJ1-5, with a possible D match to TRBD1 (6 bases). The CDR3 totals 16 residues. The V and J ends lost 3 bases and 3 bases respectively, with 15 bases between them. The germline CDR1 and CDR2 sequences are LGHNA and YNFKEQ. The DNA for the CDR3 is TGTGCCAGCAGCCAGGCCTCAGGGGTCCACAATCAGCCCCAGCATTTT. It specifies CASSQASGVHNQPQHF.

This chain connects TRBV7-2 to TRBJ2-7; TRBD2 agrees at 10 bases. The germline gives CDR1 SGHTA, CDR2 FQGNSA. J gave up 0 bases and V 4 bases, and 6 bases lay outside the gene matches. CDR3 size: 16 residues. The CDR3, as DNA: TGTGCCAGCAGCTCTGGTAGCGGGAGGCACTCCTACGAGCAGTACTTC. This encodes CASSSGSGRHSYEQYF.

The chain uses TRBV29-1 and TRBJ2-1; TRBD2 matches 9 bases. CDR1 SQVTM and CDR2 ANQGSEA come from the germline V gene. The CDR3 has 14 residues. With V trimmed by 5 bases and J by 10 bases, 12 bases remained unmatched. CDR3 sequence reads: CSVHYSGSREEQFF. CDR3 coding DNA: TGCAGCGTTCATTATAGCGGGAGCCGGGAGGAGCAGTTCTTC.

V and J are TRBV5-1 and TRBJ1-1; 11 bases align to TRBD1. V dropped 0 bases and J dropped 4; count of bases not matched to a gene: 5. Per the germline V gene, CDR1 is SGHRS and CDR2 is YFSETQ. The CDR3 is made up of 16 amino acids. The CDR3 DNA is TGCGCCAGCAGCTTGGGGGGGGACAGGGGGGGCACTGAAGCTTTCTTT. Amino acids: CASSLGGDRGGTEAFF.

This clonotype has only one observation. This chain joins TRBV5-1 and TRBJ1-1; 10 bases agree with TRBD1. The CDR3 spans 14 residues. Per the germline V gene, CDR1 is SGHRS and CDR2 is YFSETQ. V trimming: 4 bases; J trimming: 5 bases; junction bases outside the gene matches: 5. The CDR3 loop is CASSNGQGVTEAFF. CDR3 bases: TGCGCCAGCAGCAACGGACAGGGGGTGACTGAAGCTTTCTTT.